This T cell receptor (beta chain) was documented in a study of blood T cell repertoires in COVID-19. At the level of the study: Sites across the United States, Italy and Spain contributed samples from acute and convalescent COVID-19. PBMCs, B-cell-depleted T cells, or T cells provided the cDNA or gDNA that made up the material.

Original methodology: Nucleated cell counts were estimated from reference gene primer amplification. Repertoires were generated with immunoSEQ multiplex PCR, while TCRdb's copy carries only in-frame clones and drops some. D and trimming come from the DNA, and the V and J calls and clone size come from that table. The sample carries 100,000 to 150,000 clones, about 91% recorded once. The CDR3 consists of 15 residues. The V end lost 2 bases, the J end lost 7 bases, and 14 bases lay between the germline ends. Germline values: CDR1 MNHEY, CDR2 SMNVEV (reference sequence). This receptor was obtained from a woman between 50 and 59 years old with active or convalescent COVID-19. The sample taken for sequencing was peripheral blood. The V gene is TRBV27, the J gene TRBJ2-2, with D maybe TRBD1 (6 bases). As DNA, the CDR3 is TGTGCCAGCAGTTTACACAGGGAAGCGGTCGGGGAGCTGTTTTTT. It codes for CASSLHREAVGELFF.